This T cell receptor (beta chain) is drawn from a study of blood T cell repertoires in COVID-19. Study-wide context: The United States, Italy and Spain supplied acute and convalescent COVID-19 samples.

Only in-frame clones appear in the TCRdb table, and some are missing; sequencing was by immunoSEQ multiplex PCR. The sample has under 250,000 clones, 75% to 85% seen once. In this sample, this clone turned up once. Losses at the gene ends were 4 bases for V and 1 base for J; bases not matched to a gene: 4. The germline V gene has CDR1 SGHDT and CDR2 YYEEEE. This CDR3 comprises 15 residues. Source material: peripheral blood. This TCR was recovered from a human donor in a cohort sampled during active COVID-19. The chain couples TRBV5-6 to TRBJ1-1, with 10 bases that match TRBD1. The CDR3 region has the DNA TGTGCCAGCAGCCGGGACAGGGGTCGGAACACTGAAGCTTTCTTT. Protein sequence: CASSRDRGRNTEAFF.